Shown below are 3 T cell receptor beta chains from a single sample sequenced in a study of blood T cell repertoires in COVID-19 (dated by TCRdb to 2020 to 2021). The method behind the library was the immunoSEQ multiplex PCR assay. TCRdb took this table from immuneACCESS and kept in-frame rearrangements with V and J called. Such tables lack part of the clones; where checked against another copy, unresolved V genes explain under half of the gap, and the rest is unexplained. This sample has over 150,000 clones in its table, and 75% to 85% of those were observed once. The top ten clones comprise roughly 12% of the sample. Sequences were obtained from PBMCs or T cells enriched from blood (not recorded which). Every receptor here comes from a man between 35 and 55 years old who had recovered from COVID-19.

The chain recombines TRBV6-5 with TRBJ1-1; no definite D call. Germline lookup yields CDR1 MNHEY and CDR2 SVGAGI. CDR3 length: 15 residues. Trimming removed 7 bases from V and 1 base from J, with 16 bases in between. CDR3: CASIGSGRRNTEAFF. The CDR3 DNA sequence: TGTGCCAGCATTGGGAGTGGACGGAGGAACACTGAAGCTTTCTTT.

The rearrangement joins TRBV24-1 to TRBJ2-1; 7 nucleotides line up with TRBD2. The trim removed 1 base at V and 7 bases at J, leaving 6 bases unmatched. CDR3 length: 15 residues. Germline V gives CDR1 KGHDR, CDR2 SFDVKD. CDR3 in DNA: TGTGCCACCAGTGATTTCCCTGGGGGGGGGAATGAGCAGTTCTTC. This gives the protein CATSDFPGGGNEQFF.

V usage is TRBV4-1 and J usage is TRBJ1-5; no reliable D call. V was pared by 4 bases and J by 5 bases, with 12 bases between. The CDR3 consists of 14 residues. Germline V gene sequence: CDR1 MGHRA, CDR2 YSYEKL. The CDR3, as DNA: TGCGCCAGCAGCCCCTCGGGTTTAGATCAGCCCCAGCATTTT. It is translated as CASSPSGLDQPQHF.